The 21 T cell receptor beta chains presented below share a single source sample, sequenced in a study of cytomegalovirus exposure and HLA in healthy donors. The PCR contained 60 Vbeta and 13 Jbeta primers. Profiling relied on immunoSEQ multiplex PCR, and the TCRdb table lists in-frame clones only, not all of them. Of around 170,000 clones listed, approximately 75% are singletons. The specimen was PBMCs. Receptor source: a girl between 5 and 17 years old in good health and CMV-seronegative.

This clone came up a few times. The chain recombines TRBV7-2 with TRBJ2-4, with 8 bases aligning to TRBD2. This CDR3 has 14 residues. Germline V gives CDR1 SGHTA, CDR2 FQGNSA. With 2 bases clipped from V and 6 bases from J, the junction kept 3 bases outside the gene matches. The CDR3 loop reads CASSLWTSRNIQYF. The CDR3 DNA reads TGTGCCAGCAGCTTATGGACTAGCAGAAACATTCAGTACTTC.

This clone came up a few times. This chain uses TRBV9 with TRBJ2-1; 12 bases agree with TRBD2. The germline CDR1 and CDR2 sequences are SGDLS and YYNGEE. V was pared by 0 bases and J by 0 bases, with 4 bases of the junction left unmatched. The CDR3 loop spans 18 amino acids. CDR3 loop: CASSVGLAGASSYNEQFF. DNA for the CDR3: TGTGCCAGCAGCGTAGGACTAGCGGGGGCCAGCTCCTACAATGAGCAGTTCTTC.

The CDR3 DNA reads TGTGCCAGCAGCCAATCTTCCGGTAATTACGAGCAGTACTTC. Translation gives CASSQSSGNYEQYF. The V call is TRBV14, the J call TRBJ2-7; D is unclear. The V gene lost 2 bases and the J gene lost 4 bases, with 12 bases spanning the gap. The germline V gene encodes CDR1 SGHDN and CDR2 FVKESK. This CDR3 is 14 amino acids long.

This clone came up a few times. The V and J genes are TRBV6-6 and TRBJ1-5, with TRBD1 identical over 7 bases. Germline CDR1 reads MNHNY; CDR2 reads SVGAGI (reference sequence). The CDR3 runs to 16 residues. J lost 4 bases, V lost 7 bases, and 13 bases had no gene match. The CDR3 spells CASTELRDSFNQPQHF. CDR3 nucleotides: TGTGCCAGCACCGAACTCCGGGACAGCTTTAATCAGCCCCAGCATTTT.

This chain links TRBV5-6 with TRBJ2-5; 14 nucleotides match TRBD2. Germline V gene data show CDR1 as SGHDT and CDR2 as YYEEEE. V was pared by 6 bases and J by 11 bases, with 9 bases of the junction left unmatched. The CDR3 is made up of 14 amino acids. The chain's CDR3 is CASKGTSGGRSQYF. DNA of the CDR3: TGTGCCAGCAAAGGGACTAGCGGGGGAAGGTCTCAGTACTTC.

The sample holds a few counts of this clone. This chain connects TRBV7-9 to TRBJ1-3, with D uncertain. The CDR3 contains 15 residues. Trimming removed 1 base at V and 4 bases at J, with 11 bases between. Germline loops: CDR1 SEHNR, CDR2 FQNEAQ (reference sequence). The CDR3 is CASSLGRIGGNTIYF. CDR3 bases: TGTGCCAGCAGCTTAGGGAGAATCGGCGGAAACACCATATATTTT.

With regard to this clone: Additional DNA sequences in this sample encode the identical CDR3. The CDR3 nucleotides read TGCGCCAGCAGCCCGGGACAGACCCACACCGGGGAGCTGTTTTTT. Translation: CASSPGQTHTGELFF. The chain has TRBV10-1 and TRBJ2-2, with 7 nucleotides matching TRBD1. The germline V gene encodes CDR1 WNHNN and CDR2 SYGVQD (reference sequence). Trimming cost V 6 bases and J 3 bases; bases outside gene matches: 7. This CDR3 has 15 amino acids.

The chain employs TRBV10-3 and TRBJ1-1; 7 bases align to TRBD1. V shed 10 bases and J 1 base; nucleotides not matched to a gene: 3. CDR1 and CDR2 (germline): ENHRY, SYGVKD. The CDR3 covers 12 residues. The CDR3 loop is CATWTGNTEAFF. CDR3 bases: TGTGCCACGTGGACAGGGAACACTGAAGCTTTCTTT.

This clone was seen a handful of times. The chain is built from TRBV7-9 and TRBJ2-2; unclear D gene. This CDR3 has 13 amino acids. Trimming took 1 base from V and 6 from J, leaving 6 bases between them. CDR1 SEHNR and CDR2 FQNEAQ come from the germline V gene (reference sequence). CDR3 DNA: TGTGCCAGCAGCTTAGGTGCGGCCGGGGAGCTGTTTTTT. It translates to CASSLGAAGELFF.

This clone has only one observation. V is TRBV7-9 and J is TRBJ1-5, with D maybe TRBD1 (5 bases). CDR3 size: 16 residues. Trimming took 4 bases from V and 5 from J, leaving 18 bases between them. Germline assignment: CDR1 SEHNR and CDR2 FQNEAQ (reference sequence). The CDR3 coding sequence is TGTGCCAGCAGCTCCAGAGTATCTGGGGCCGATCAGCCCCAGCATTTT. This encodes CASSSRVSGADQPQHF.

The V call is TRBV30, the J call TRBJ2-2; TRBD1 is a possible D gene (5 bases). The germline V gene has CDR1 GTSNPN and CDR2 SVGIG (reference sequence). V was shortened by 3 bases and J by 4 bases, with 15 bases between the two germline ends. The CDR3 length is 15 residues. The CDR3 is CAWSAGHPLTGELFF. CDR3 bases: TGTGCCTGGAGCGCCGGACACCCTCTCACCGGGGAGCTGTTTTTT.

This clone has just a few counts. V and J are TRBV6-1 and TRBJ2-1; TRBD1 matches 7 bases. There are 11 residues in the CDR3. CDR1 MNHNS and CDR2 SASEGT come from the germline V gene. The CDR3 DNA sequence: TGTCCCGGGACAGAGTACAATGAGCAGTTCTTC. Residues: CPGTEYNEQFF.

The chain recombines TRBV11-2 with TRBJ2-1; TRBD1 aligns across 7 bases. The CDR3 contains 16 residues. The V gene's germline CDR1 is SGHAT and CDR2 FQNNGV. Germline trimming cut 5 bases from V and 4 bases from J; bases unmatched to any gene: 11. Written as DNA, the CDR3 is TGTGCCAGCAGCCCTATTTTCGGACAGGTTTACAATGAGCAGTTCTTC. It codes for CASSPIFGQVYNEQFF.

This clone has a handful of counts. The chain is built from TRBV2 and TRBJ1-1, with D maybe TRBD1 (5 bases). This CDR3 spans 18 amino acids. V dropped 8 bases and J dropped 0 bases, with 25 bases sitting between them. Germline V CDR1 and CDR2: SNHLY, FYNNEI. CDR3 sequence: CASLAGHTGSLMNTEAFF. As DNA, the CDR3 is TGTGCCAGCTTAGCAGGACACACCGGGAGCCTCATGAACACTGAAGCTTTCTTT.

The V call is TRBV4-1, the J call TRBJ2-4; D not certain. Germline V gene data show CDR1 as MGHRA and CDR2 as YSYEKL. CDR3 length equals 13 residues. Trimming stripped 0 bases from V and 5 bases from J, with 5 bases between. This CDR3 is CASSQELENIQYF. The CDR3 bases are TGCGCCAGCAGCCAAGAACTGGAAAACATTCAGTACTTC.

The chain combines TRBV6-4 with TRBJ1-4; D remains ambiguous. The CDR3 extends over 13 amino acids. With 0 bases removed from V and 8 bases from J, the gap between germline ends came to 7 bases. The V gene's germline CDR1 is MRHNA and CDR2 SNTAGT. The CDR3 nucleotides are TGTGCCAGCAGTGACTCTAACGGGGAAAAACTGTTTTTT. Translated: CASSDSNGEKLFF.

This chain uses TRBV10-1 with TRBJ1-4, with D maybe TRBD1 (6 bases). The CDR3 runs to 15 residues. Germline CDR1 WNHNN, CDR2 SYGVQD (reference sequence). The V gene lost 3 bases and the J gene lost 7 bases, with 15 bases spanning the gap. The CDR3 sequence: CASSDSGAPREKLFF. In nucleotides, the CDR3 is TGCGCCAGCAGTGATTCAGGGGCACCTCGTGAAAAACTGTTTTTT.

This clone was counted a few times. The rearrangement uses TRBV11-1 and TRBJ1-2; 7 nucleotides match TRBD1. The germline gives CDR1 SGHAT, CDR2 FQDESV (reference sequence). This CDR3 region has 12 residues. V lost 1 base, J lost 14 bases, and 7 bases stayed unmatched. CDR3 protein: CASSLEREDRTF. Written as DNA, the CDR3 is TGTGCCAGCAGCTTAGAAAGGGAGGACAGGACCTTC.

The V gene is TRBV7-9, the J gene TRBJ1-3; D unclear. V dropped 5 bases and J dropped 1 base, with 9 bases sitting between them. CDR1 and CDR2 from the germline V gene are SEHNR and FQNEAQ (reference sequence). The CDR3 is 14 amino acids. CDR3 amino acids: CASSNPTSGNTIYF. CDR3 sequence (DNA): TGTGCCAGCAGCAATCCGACTTCTGGAAACACCATATATTTT.

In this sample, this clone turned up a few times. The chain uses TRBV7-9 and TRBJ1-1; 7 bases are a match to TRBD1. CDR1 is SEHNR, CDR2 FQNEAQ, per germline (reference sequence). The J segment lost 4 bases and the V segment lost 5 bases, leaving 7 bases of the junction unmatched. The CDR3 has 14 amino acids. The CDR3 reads CASSPSTGFTEAFF. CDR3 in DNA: TGTGCCAGCAGCCCTTCGACAGGGTTCACTGAAGCTTTCTTT. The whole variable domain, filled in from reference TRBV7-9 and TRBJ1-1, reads DTGVSQNPRHKITKRGQNVTFRCDPISEHNRLYWYRQTLGQGPEFLTYFQNEAQLEKSRLLSDRFSAERPKGSFSTLEIQRTEQGDSAMYLCASSPSTGFTEAFFGQGTRLTVV.

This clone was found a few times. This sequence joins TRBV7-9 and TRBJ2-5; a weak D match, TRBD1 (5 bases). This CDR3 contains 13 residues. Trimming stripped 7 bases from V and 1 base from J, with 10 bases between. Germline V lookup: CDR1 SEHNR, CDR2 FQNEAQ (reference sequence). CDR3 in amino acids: CASTETAQETQYF. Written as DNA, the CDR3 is TGTGCCAGCACCGAGACAGCCCAAGAGACCCAGTACTTC. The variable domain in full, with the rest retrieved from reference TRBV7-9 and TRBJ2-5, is DTGVSQNPRHKITKRGQNVTFRCDPISEHNRLYWYRQTLGQGPEFLTYFQNEAQLEKSRLLSDRFSAERPKGSFSTLEIQRTEQGDSAMYLCASTETAQETQYFGPGTRLLVL.